One sample yielded the 23 T cell receptor beta chains listed below, sequenced in a study of CD8+ T cells in alopecia areata. RNA was extracted and reverse transcribed into cDNA as the sequencing template. Assay: immunoSEQ multiplex PCR; the TCRdb copy retains only in-frame clones and omits some. Of around 180,000 clones listed, roughly 60% are singletons. Noted treatment: oral pan-JAK inhibitor, 5-10 mg twice daily. Material: CD4+ T cells sorted from blood, obtained at week 24, from a patient treated with tofacitinib. Receptors were obtained from a human donor with alopecia areata.

This clone was seen repeatedly, ten times or more. The V gene is TRBV5-1, the J gene TRBJ1-6, with 11 bases lining up with TRBD1. This CDR3 comprises 15 residues. CDR1 is SGHRS, CDR2 YFSETQ, per germline. The J segment lost 9 bases and the V segment lost 0 bases, leaving 2 bases of the junction unmatched. Written as DNA, the CDR3 is TGCGCCAGCAGCTTGGCCGGGACAGGGGGTTCACCCCTCCACTTT. Its translation: CASSLAGTGGSPLHF. Together with reference TRBV5-1 and TRBJ1-6, the CDR3 gives the full variable domain: KAGVTQTPRYLIKTRGQQVTLSCSPISGHRSVSWYQQTPGQGLQFLFEYFSETQRNKGNFPGRFSGRQFSNSRSEMNVSTLELGDSALYLCASSLAGTGGSPLHFGNGTRLTVT.

The V gene is TRBV25-1, the J gene TRBJ1-6; D is unresolved. This CDR3 region has 13 residues. The germline V and J ends were trimmed by 4 bases and 7 bases, with 8 bases remaining between them. Germline CDR1 is MGHDK and CDR2 is SYGVNS. The CDR3 DNA is TGTGCCAGCAGTGGCCAGGCGAATTCACCCCTCCACTTT. The encoded protein is CASSGQANSPLHF.

This clone has just a few counts. This chain joins TRBV29-1 and TRBJ1-5; D is undetermined. This CDR3 comprises 13 residues. Trimming stripped 3 bases from V and 0 bases from J, with 6 bases between. Per germline, CDR1 SQVTM and CDR2 ANQGSEA. The CDR3 DNA sequence: TGCAGCGTTGAGGGGAATAGCAATCAGCCCCAGCATTTT. Translated: CSVEGNSNQPQHF.

V usage is TRBV9 and J usage is TRBJ2-5, with D possibly TRBD1 on 6 matching bases. The V gene's germline CDR1 is SGDLS and CDR2 YYNGEE. The V end lost 1 base, the J end lost 1 base, and 11 bases lay between the germline ends. The CDR3 extends over 15 amino acids. The CDR3 protein is CASSVHGQTQETQYF. Written as DNA, the CDR3 is TGTGCCAGCAGCGTACATGGACAGACCCAAGAGACCCAGTACTTC.

This chain joins TRBV9 and TRBJ2-1; the D gene is possibly TRBD2 (7 bases). This CDR3 region has 15 residues. V was shortened by 0 bases and J by 8 bases, with 15 bases between the two germline ends. Germline CDR1 reads SGDLS; CDR2 reads YYNGEE. This chain's CDR3 is CASSVGRGAVYEQFF. The CDR3 nucleotides read TGTGCCAGCAGCGTAGGTCGGGGGGCAGTATATGAGCAGTTCTTC.

The V call is TRBV29-1, the J call TRBJ2-1; D possibly corresponds to TRBD2 (7 bases). Germline CDR1 SQVTM, CDR2 ANQGSEA. V was cut by 6 bases and J by 9 bases, with 21 bases left in between. CDR3 size: 14 residues. The CDR3 nucleotides read TGCAGCGTCCGAAATGACAAAGGGGGGGCTGAGCAGTTCTTC. As protein: CSVRNDKGGAEQFF.

This chain uses TRBV7-7 with TRBJ2-1; D gene unclear. Trimming removed 5 bases at V and 4 bases at J, with 9 bases between. Germline V gives CDR1 SSHAT, CDR2 FNYEAQ (reference sequence). The CDR3 runs to 13 residues. CDR3 nucleotides: TGTGCCAGCAGCCTTGGACGGTACAATGAGCAGTTCTTC. It yields the protein CASSLGRYNEQFF.

J is TRBJ1-1 and V is TRBV19; TRBD1 matches 7 bases. The CDR3 has 12 residues. V lost 7 bases, J lost 8 bases, and 7 bases stayed unmatched. Germline assignment: CDR1 LNHDA and CDR2 SQIVND (reference sequence). The CDR3 DNA reads TGTGCCAGTAATGCGAGGGGGCGAGAAGCTTTCTTT. It is translated as CASNARGREAFF.

In DNA, the CDR3 is TGCGCCAGCAGCCCCCGGGACAGGGGGTTAGGTTCACCCCTCCACTTT. Translated: CASSPRDRGLGSPLHF. The chain has TRBV4-1 and TRBJ1-6, with 11 bases that match TRBD1. The trim removed 4 bases at V and 9 bases at J, leaving 8 bases unmatched. Per germline, CDR1 MGHRA and CDR2 YSYEKL. The CDR3 length is 16 residues.

This clone has just a few counts. J is TRBJ2-4 and V is TRBV30, with D possibly matching TRBD2 (6 bases). CDR1 GTSNPN and CDR2 SVGIG come from the germline V gene (reference sequence). The CDR3 length is 14 residues. V lost 4 bases and J 2 bases, leaving 12 bases between the germline ends. The CDR3: CAWTPRGTKNIQYF. The CDR3 DNA reads TGTGCCTGGACTCCCCGGGGGACCAAAAACATTCAGTACTTC.

This chain uses TRBV29-1 with TRBJ2-7; 9 positions match TRBD1. The ends lost 7 bases at V and 6 bases at J; junction bases unmatched: 10. The germline CDR1 and CDR2 sequences are SQVTM and ANQGSEA. The CDR3 is 13 residues long. This CDR3 is CSAGDRVVTEQYF. The CDR3 region has the DNA TGCAGCGCTGGGGACAGGGTCGTTACCGAGCAGTACTTC.

The CDR3, as DNA: TGTGCCAGCAGCGTGGGGGTGCGGGGCTACACCTTC. As protein: CASSVGVRGYTF. The V call is TRBV9, the J call TRBJ1-2; TRBD1 is a possible D gene (5 bases). From germline, CDR1 is SGDLS and CDR2 YYNGEE. Trimming took off 2 bases at V and 8 bases at J, with 10 bases between the two ends. The CDR3 length is 12 residues. The whole variable domain, filled in from reference TRBV9 and TRBJ1-2, reads DSGVTQTPKHLITATGQRVTLRCSPRSGDLSVYWYQQSLDQGLQFLIQYYNGEERAKGNILERFSAQQFPDLHSELNLSSLELGDSALYFCASSVGVRGYTFGSGTRLTVV.

This sequence joins TRBV7-8 and TRBJ1-6; TRBD1 matches at 9 bases. V gave up 8 bases and J gave up 10 bases; unmatched junction bases: 6. This CDR3 region has 13 residues. From germline, CDR1 is SGHVS and CDR2 FQNEAQ. The CDR3, as DNA: TGTGCCAGCTACAGGGACAGGGACTCACCCCTCCACTTT. This codes for CASYRDRDSPLHF. Full variable domain (outside the CDR3, taken from reference TRBV7-8 and TRBJ1-6): GAGVSQSPRYKVAKRGQDVALRCDPISGHVSLFWYQQALGQGPEFLTYFQNEAQLDKSGLPSDRFFAERPEGSVSTLKIQRTQQEDSAVYLCASYRDRDSPLHFGNGTRLTVT.

The CDR3 loop is CASTTGLATQETQYF. As DNA, the CDR3 is TGTGCCAGCACCACGGGACTAGCGACTCAAGAGACCCAGTACTTC. The chain uses TRBV2 and TRBJ2-5, with TRBD2 matching 10 bases. The CDR3 is 15 amino acids. After removal of 7 bases from V and 2 bases from J, the junction contained 7 bases not matched to a gene. The germline CDR1 and CDR2 sequences are SNHLY and FYNNEI. Variable domain in full (rest from reference TRBV2 and TRBJ2-5): EPEVTQTPSHQVTQMGQEVILRCVPISNHLYFYWYRQILGQKVEFLVSFYNNEISEKSEIFDDQFSVERPDGSNFTLKIRSTKLEDSAMYFCASTTGLATQETQYFGPGTRLLVL.

The chain recombines TRBV6-6 with TRBJ2-7, with 9 positions matching TRBD1. The CDR3 contains 15 residues. Germline V gene data show CDR1 as MNHNY and CDR2 as SVGAGI (reference sequence). Trimming cost V 6 bases and J 5 bases; bases outside gene matches: 11. CDR3: CASRPGTGIFDEQYF. For the CDR3, the DNA is TGTGCCAGCAGGCCGGGGACAGGGATTTTCGACGAGCAGTACTTC.

The chain links TRBV6-5 to TRBJ2-7; D remains unclear. CDR3 length: 13 residues. V was cut by 8 bases and J by 0 bases, with 11 bases left in between. CDR1 MNHEY and CDR2 SVGAGI come from the germline V gene. CDR3 region: CASGDFSSYEQYF. CDR3 in DNA: TGTGCCAGCGGTGACTTTAGCTCCTACGAGCAGTACTTC.

This clone was seen a handful of times. This sequence joins TRBV7-3 and TRBJ2-6; D may be TRBD1 (5 bases). This CDR3 is 17 amino acids long. The germline CDR1 and CDR2 sequences are SGHTA and FQGTGA. Trimming stripped 5 bases from V and 2 bases from J, with 16 bases between. CDR3 protein: CASSRDSSGAGANVLTF. The CDR3, as DNA: TGTGCCAGCAGCCGTGACAGTTCTGGGGCTGGGGCCAACGTCCTGACTTTC. Supplemented by reference TRBV7-3 and TRBJ2-6, the full variable domain reads GAGVSQTPSNKVTEKGKYVELRCDPISGHTALYWYRQSLGQGPEFLIYFQGTGAADDSGLPNDRFFAVRPEGSVSTLKIQRTERGDSAVYLCASSRDSSGAGANVLTFGAGSRLTVL.

This clone was observed a single time. The chain combines TRBV6-1 with TRBJ1-2, with unresolved D. The V end lost 3 bases, the J end lost 8 bases, and 13 bases lay between the germline ends. CDR1 and CDR2 (germline): MNHNS, SASEGT. There are 13 residues in the CDR3. CDR3 sequence reads: CASSETGTVGYTF. DNA of the CDR3: TGTGCCAGCAGTGAGACGGGTACGGTGGGCTACACCTTC.

The V and J genes are TRBV2 and TRBJ1-5; 7 nucleotides agree with TRBD1. CDR3 length equals 15 residues. Per the germline V gene, CDR1 is SNHLY and CDR2 is FYNNEI. V lost 5 bases, J lost 0 bases, and 4 bases stayed unmatched. The CDR3 region has the DNA TGTGCCAGCAGTACAGGGGCCGCTAGCAATCAGCCCCAGCATTTT. It specifies CASSTGAASNQPQHF.

The gene calls are TRBV30 and TRBJ1-6; D is unclear. The CDR3 consists of 14 residues. The germline V gene encodes CDR1 GTSNPN and CDR2 SVGIG (reference sequence). Deletions cut 4 bases from V and 9 bases from J, with 16 bases between. CDR3 coding DNA: TGTGCCTGGACACTCCAAGGAGGATCTTCACCCCTCCACTTT. Its protein product is CAWTLQGGSSPLHF.

The V and J genes are TRBV10-3 and TRBJ2-5, with a possible D match to TRBD1 (5 bases). Matching the DNA end better, TRBJ2-7 makes the J call doubtful. This CDR3 comprises 12 residues. Germline V CDR1 and CDR2: ENHRY, SYGVKD. The CDR3 spells CATTTDSYEQYF. The CDR3 DNA reads as TGTGCCACCACGACAGACTCCTACGAGCAGTACTTC.

The V and J genes are TRBV9 and TRBJ1-6; D remains unclear. The CDR3 has 14 residues. Germline assignment: CDR1 SGDLS and CDR2 YYNGEE. Deletions cut 4 bases from V and 2 bases from J, with 7 bases between. CDR3 region: CASSSRTYNSPLHF. Written as DNA, the CDR3 is TGTGCCAGCAGCAGCCGGACCTATAATTCACCCCTCCACTTT.

A few counts support this clone. The rearrangement uses TRBV30 and TRBJ2-6; either TRBD1 or TRBD2 may supply D (5 bases each). Per germline, CDR1 GTSNPN and CDR2 SVGIG (reference sequence). Between the trimmed V and J ends, which lost 4 bases and 3 bases, there was a span of 7 bases. CDR3 size: 13 residues. CDR3 coding DNA: TGTGCCTGGATGGGGGTTGGGGCCAACGTCCTGACTTTC. This gives the protein CAWMGVGANVLTF.